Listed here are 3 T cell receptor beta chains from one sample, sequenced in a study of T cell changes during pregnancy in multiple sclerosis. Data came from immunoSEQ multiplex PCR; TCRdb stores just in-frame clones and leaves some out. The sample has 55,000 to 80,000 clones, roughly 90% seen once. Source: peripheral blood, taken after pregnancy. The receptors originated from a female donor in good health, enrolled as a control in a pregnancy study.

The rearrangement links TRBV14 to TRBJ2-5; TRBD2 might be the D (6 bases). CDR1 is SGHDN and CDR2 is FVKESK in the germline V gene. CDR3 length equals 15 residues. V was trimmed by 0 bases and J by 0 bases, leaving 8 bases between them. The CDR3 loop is CASSQERDYQETQYF. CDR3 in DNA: TGTGCCAGCAGCCAAGAGCGGGACTACCAAGAGACCCAGTACTTC.

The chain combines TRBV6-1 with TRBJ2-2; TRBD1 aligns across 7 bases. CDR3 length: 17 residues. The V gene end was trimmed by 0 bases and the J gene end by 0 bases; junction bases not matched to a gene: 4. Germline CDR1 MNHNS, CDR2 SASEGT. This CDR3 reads CASSEAGDRANTGELFF. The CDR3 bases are TGTGCCAGCAGTGAAGCGGGGGACAGAGCGAACACCGGGGAGCTGTTTTTT.

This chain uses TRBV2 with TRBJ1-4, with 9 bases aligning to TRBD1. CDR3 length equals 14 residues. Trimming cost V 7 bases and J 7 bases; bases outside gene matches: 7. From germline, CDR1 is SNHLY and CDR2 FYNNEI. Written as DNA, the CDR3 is TGTGCCAGCAAACCGGGACAGGGAGGTGAAAAACTGTTTTTT. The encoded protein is CASKPGQGGEKLFF.